The 4 T cell receptor beta chains given below trace back to one sample, sequenced in a study of control samples from healthy donors and cancer patients. The repertoire was sequenced with immunoSEQ multiplex PCR; TCRdb's copy has only in-frame clones and lacks some. Here the sample spans under 450,000 clones, about nine tenths being singletons. The material sequenced was PBMCs. All receptors derive from a man aged 35-49 years with head and neck cancer.

The genes are TRBV28 and TRBJ2-3; 7 bases are a match to TRBD1. CDR3 length: 15 amino acids. With 5 bases clipped from V and 6 bases from J, the junction kept 11 bases outside the gene matches. Germline CDR1 reads MDHEN; CDR2 reads SYDVKM. The CDR3 nucleotides read TGTGCCAGCAGTGCACAGGGGTTCGTCGTTGATACGCAGTATTTT. It is translated as CASSAQGFVVDTQYF.

V is TRBV30 and J is TRBJ2-2, with D possibly being TRBD1 (6 bases). CDR1 GTSNPN and CDR2 SVGIG come from the germline V gene (reference sequence). The V end was cut by 2 bases, the J end by 4 bases, with 11 bases between. CDR3 length equals 14 residues. The CDR3 reads CAWSRRGITGELFF. The CDR3 DNA sequence: TGTGCCTGGAGTCGCAGGGGAATCACCGGGGAGCTGTTTTTT. Supplemented by reference TRBV30 and TRBJ2-2, the full variable domain reads SQTIHQWPATLVQPVGSPLSLECTVEGTSNPNLYWYRQAAGRGLQLLFYSVGIGQISSEVPQNLSASRPQDRQFILSSKKLLLSDSGFYLCAWSRRGITGELFFGEGSRLTVL.

As regards this clone: The same CDR3 also results from other DNA sequences found in this sample. The rearrangement links TRBV29-1 to TRBJ1-1, with D tentatively TRBD1 (5 bases). The germline V and J ends were trimmed by 3 bases and 4 bases, with 6 bases remaining between them. CDR1 SQVTM and CDR2 ANQGSEA come from the germline V gene. The CDR3 covers 11 residues. CDR3: CSVDRGTEAFF. As DNA, the CDR3 is TGCAGCGTTGATAGGGGCACTGAAGCTTTCTTT.

This clone was counted once. The chain recombines TRBV5-1 with TRBJ2-3; 13 nucleotides match TRBD2. The CDR3 is 17 amino acids. Germline lookup yields CDR1 SGHRS and CDR2 YFSETQ. V shed 0 bases and J 4 bases; nucleotides not matched to a gene: 5. CDR3 nucleotide sequence: TGCGCCAGCAGCTTGGTTTCCGGGACTAGCGGGGCAGATACGCAGTATTTT. This sequence encodes CASSLVSGTSGADTQYF.